Only a few counts were recorded for the clone carrying this T cell receptor (beta chain). The data originate from a study of identical twins. CDR3 length: 15 residues. V shed 8 bases and J 1 base; nucleotides not matched to a gene: 6. The V gene's germline CDR1 is PRHDT and CDR2 FYEKMQ (reference sequence). TCRdb used MiXCR to reprocess the 5' RACE reads, holding one entry per CDR3 protein. The sample carries 400,000 to 550,000 distinct CDR3 sequences, roughly 24% recorded once. A further study also used this sample, focusing on T cells expressing NK-cell markers. Per that paper: More than five of the donors carried dominant NKG2C+ clonotypes that took up about 1.0-7.0% of their CD8+ T cells. Once again these clonotypes came out on top in the CD3+CD56-NKG2C+ fraction of a few donors.

The sequenced sample was CD4+ T cells sorted from blood. The gene calls are TRBV13 and TRBJ2-1; 9 nucleotides match TRBD1. The TCR originated in a woman under 30 in good health. The CDR3 protein is CASGSGTGSYNEQFF. The CDR3 DNA follows: TGTGCCAGCGGGTCCGGGACAGGGTCCTACAATGAGCAGTTCTTC. Full variable domain (rest looked up from reference TRBV13 and TRBJ2-1): AAGVIQSPRHLIKEKRETATLKCYPIPRHDTVYWYQQGPGQDPQFLISFYEKMQSDKGSIPDRFSAQQFSDYHSELNMSSLELGDSALYFCASGSGTGSYNEQFFGPGTRLTVL.